The 11 T cell receptor beta chains below all came from one sample that was sequenced in a study of blood T cells in healthy people across ages. Then a second PCR, running roughly 7 to 11 cycles, was carried out with a sample-barcoded 5' primer and a J-beta primer mix. TCRdb passed the 5' RACE reads through MiXCR, listing each CDR3 protein once. The repertoire has about 830,000 distinct CDR3 sequences, 58% of them found once; the top ten carry 20% to 25%. The sequencing sample was made of blood. The receptors originated from a man between 25 and 39 years old in good health.

The chain combines TRBV29-1 with TRBJ2-7; 10 bases map to TRBD1. Trimming cost V 4 bases and J 9 bases; bases outside gene matches: 6. The CDR3 runs 12 residues. Looked up from germline, CDR1 is SQVTM and CDR2 is ANQGSEA. The CDR3 DNA is TGCAGCGTTGTTAGTTGGGACAGGGGGCAGTACTTC. This translates into CSVVSWDRGQYF.

This clonotype was observed a few times. The V and J genes are TRBV4-2 and TRBJ2-7, with a possible D match to TRBD2 (6 bases). Trimming pared 0 bases from V and 7 bases from J, leaving 13 bases between. Germline CDR1 is LGHNA and CDR2 is YNFKEQ. The CDR3 loop spans 14 amino acids. CDR3 coding DNA: TGTGCCAGCAGCCAAGAGGAGGGAGCTTGGGAGCAGTACTTC. This gives the protein CASSQEEGAWEQYF.

This clonotype has only a few counts. The CDR3 DNA is TGCAGCGTTGTCGTGGGGGGCCGGGGCTACACCTTC. This codes for CSVVVGGRGYTF. V usage is TRBV29-1 and J usage is TRBJ1-2; weak D call: TRBD1 (6 bases). The V and J ends lost 4 bases and 8 bases respectively, with 14 bases between them. The CDR3 sequence is 12 residues long. CDR1 and CDR2 (germline): SQVTM, ANQGSEA. Full variable domain (rest looked up from reference TRBV29-1 and TRBJ1-2): SAVISQKPSRDICQRGTSLTIQCQVDSQVTMMFWYRQQPGQSLTLIATANQGSEATYESGFVIDKFPISRPNLTFSTLTVSNMSPEDSSIYLCSVVVGGRGYTFGSGTRLTVV.

The rearrangement joins TRBV6-5 to TRBJ2-5; TRBD2 agrees at 13 bases. Gene TRBJ2-7 matches the end of the DNA better, so the J call may be wrong. This CDR3 contains 15 residues. CDR1 and CDR2 from the germline V gene are MNHEY and SVGAGI. CDR3 sequence reads: CASSSTSGRPYEQYF. For the CDR3, the DNA is TGTGCCAGCAGTTCGACTAGCGGGAGGCCCTACGAGCAGTACTTC.

Notes on this clonotype: The junction departs from the called germline gene at one end, perhaps through a read error. The rearrangement links TRBV4-2 to TRBJ2-5; perhaps TRBD1 as D (5 bases). The last part of the DNA fits TRBJ2-7 better; the J call may be wrong. The CDR3 totals 15 residues. Per germline, CDR1 LGHNA and CDR2 YNFKEQ. In nucleotides, the CDR3 is TGTGTCAGCAGCCCCGCTGGGCAGGGCACCTACGAGCAGTACTTC. Residues: CVSSPAGQGTYEQYF.

This clonotype was detected only a few times. This chain uses TRBV7-9 with TRBJ2-1; tentative D call: TRBD2 (6 bases). This CDR3 is 14 amino acids long. The germline V and J ends were trimmed by 1 base and 4 bases, with 8 bases remaining between them. CDR1 and CDR2 from the germline V gene are SEHNR and FQNEAQ (reference sequence). This CDR3 is CASSLVGGYNEQFF. CDR3 nucleotide sequence: TGTGCCAGCAGCTTAGTGGGAGGTTACAATGAGCAGTTCTTC.

The V call is TRBV20-1, the J call TRBJ1-5; D call uncertain. The CDR3 is 15 amino acids. Germline V gives CDR1 DFQATT, CDR2 SNEGSKA (reference sequence). CDR3 in DNA: TGCGATGCTAGAGATTGGGCGGGTAGCAATCAGCCCCAGCATTTT. Amino acid sequence: CDARDWAGSNQPQHF.

The V gene is TRBV7-2, the J gene TRBJ2-2; D uncertain. The CDR3 loop spans 12 amino acids. CDR1 and CDR2 (germline): SGHTA, FQGNSA. Trimming took off 3 bases at V and 6 bases at J, with 5 bases between the two ends. The CDR3 DNA is TGTGCCAGCAGCTTCGTTCCCGGGGAGCTGTTTTTT. This encodes CASSFVPGELFF. The complete variable domain, with remaining parts taken from reference TRBV7-2 and TRBJ2-2, reads GAGVSQSPSNKVTEKGKDVELRCDPISGHTALYWYRQSLGQGLEFLIYFQGNSAPDKSGLPSDRFSAERTGGSVSTLTIQRTQQEDSAVYLCASSFVPGELFFGEGSRLTVL.

This clonotype was detected a few times. The V call is TRBV7-8, the J call TRBJ2-7, with a tentative D call TRBD2 (6 bases). This CDR3 is 14 amino acids long. Germline V gene sequence: CDR1 SGHVS, CDR2 FQNEAQ. The V end lost 4 bases, the J end lost 2 bases, and 12 bases lay between the germline ends. The CDR3 coding sequence is TGTGCCAGCAGCTACCGGGACTGGACCTACGAGCAGTACTTC. Encoded protein: CASSYRDWTYEQYF.

The chain links TRBV10-3 to TRBJ1-4; D gene unclear. Germline-derived CDR1 and CDR2 are ENHRY and SYGVKD. CDR3 length: 11 residues. Trimming removed 11 bases at V and 6 bases at J, with 10 bases between. The CDR3 DNA sequence: TGTGCCGCGGGAGCCGATGAAAAACTGTTTTTT. Protein product: CAAGADEKLFF.

The chain links TRBV11-2 to TRBJ2-7, with no clear D. TRBJ2-5 matches the DNA end more closely, so the J call is doubtful. The CDR3 has 13 residues. Germline loops: CDR1 SGHAT, CDR2 FQNNGV. The CDR3 region is CASSCTKRETQYF. The CDR3, as DNA: TGTGCCAGCAGCTGCACGAAGCGAGAGACCCAGTACTTC.